This TCR beta chain was identified during a study of blood T cell repertoires in COVID-19. Turning to the study itself: The origin of the acute and convalescent COVID-19 samples was the United States, Italy and Spain.

Per the study methods: Amplifying reference gene primers gave estimates of nucleated cell counts. TCRdb's copy holds only in-frame clones and misses some; the assay was immunoSEQ multiplex PCR. V and J calls and clone size are those listed in that table; D and trimming were worked out from the DNA. The table includes approximately 100,000 clones, 70% to 90% detected once. Germline assignment: CDR1 LNHDA and CDR2 SQIVND (reference sequence). The V and J ends lost 3 bases and 1 base respectively, with 12 bases between them. The CDR3 is 15 residues long. V is TRBV19 and J is TRBJ1-1; no reliable D call. The sequenced sample was peripheral blood. The sequence was collected from a man in his 70s with acute or convalescent COVID-19. CDR3 DNA sequence: TGTGCCAGTAGTATGTCGGCAGGAGGGAACACTGAAGCTTTCTTT. Protein product: CASSMSAGGNTEAFF.